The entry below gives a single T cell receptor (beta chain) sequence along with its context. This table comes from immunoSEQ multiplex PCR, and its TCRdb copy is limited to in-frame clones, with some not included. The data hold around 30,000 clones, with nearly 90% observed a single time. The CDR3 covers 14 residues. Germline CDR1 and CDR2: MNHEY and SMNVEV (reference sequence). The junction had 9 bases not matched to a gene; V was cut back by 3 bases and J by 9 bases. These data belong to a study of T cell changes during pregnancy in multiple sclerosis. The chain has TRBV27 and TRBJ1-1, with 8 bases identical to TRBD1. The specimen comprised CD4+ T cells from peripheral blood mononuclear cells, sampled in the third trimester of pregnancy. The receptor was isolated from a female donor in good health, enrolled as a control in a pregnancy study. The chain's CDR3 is CASSFPGQGGKAFF. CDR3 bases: TGTGCCAGCAGTTTTCCTGGACAGGGTGGAAAAGCTTTCTTT.